A single sample is the source of the 2 T cell receptor beta chains below, sequenced in a study of blood T cell repertoires in COVID-19. Generated by immunoSEQ multiplex PCR, the TCRdb table keeps only in-frame clones and is missing some. The sample yields 450,000 to 500,000 clones, around nine tenths seen once. Sequenced material: PBMCs or T cells enriched from blood (not recorded which). These receptors were obtained from a woman in her fifties or sixties who had recovered from COVID-19.

The chain is built from TRBV6-2 or TRBV6-3 and TRBJ1-1, with D perhaps matching TRBD1 (6 bases). The V and J ends lost 2 bases and 5 bases respectively, with 12 bases between them. CDR1 and CDR2 (germline): MNHEY, SVGEGT. The CDR3 is 14 amino acids. CDR3 in DNA: TGTGCCAGCAGTTACGATCGAGGGGGAACTGAAGCTTTCTTT. It encodes CASSYDRGGTEAFF.

The V call is TRBV1, the J call TRBJ2-7; no check of the table's D call, TRBD2, against the DNA was made. TRBV1 corresponds to a pseudogene. CDR3 size: 14 residues. For the CDR3, the DNA is TGCACCAGCAGTCGCGGGGGGCCTTCCTACGAGCAGTACTTC. Amino acids: CTSSRGGPSYEQYF.